These 17 T cell receptor beta chains originate from one sample sequenced in a study of T cell responses to AZD1222 COVID-19 vaccine. Some clones are missing from TCRdb's copy, which holds only in-frame ones; the method was immunoSEQ multiplex PCR. This sample carries more than 140,000 clones, 88% of them seen once, and the ten largest clones take roughly 3.5%. The sequencing used peripheral blood, collected on day 0 of MenACWY control vaccination. The receptors here all came from an adult in good health.

The chain combines TRBV4-3 with TRBJ2-1; TRBD2 aligns across 10 bases. In germline, CDR1 is LGHNA, CDR2 YSLEER. CDR3 length: 15 residues. After removal of 4 bases from V and 7 bases from J, the junction contained 7 bases not matched to a gene. CDR3 sequence reads: CASSLGGSGRNEQFF. The CDR3 DNA reads as TGCGCCAGCAGCCTGGGAGGTAGCGGGAGGAATGAGCAGTTCTTC.

This chain links TRBV5-1 with TRBJ1-2; TRBD1 is a possible D gene (5 bases). V lost 0 bases and J 3 bases, leaving 6 bases between the germline ends. Germline-derived CDR1 and CDR2 are SGHRS and YFSETQ. The CDR3 is 13 amino acids. CDR3 DNA sequence: TGCGCCAGCAGCTTGGAGGGACACTATGGCTACACCTTC. This encodes CASSLEGHYGYTF.

CDR3 nucleotides: TGTGCCAGCAGTTACATGGGGCCAGGGGCCAACGTCCTGACTTTC. Its translation: CASSYMGPGANVLTF. This rearrangement joins TRBV6-2 or TRBV6-3 to TRBJ2-6; D perhaps matches TRBD1 (5 bases). Germline V gene sequence: CDR1 MNHEY, CDR2 SVGEGT. The CDR3 length is 15 residues. V dropped 2 bases and J dropped 4 bases, with 9 bases sitting between them.

The chain combines TRBV9 with TRBJ2-3; D is ambiguous. CDR1 and CDR2 (germline): SGDLS, YYNGEE. The CDR3 has 12 residues. Trimming shortened V by 5 bases and J by 2 bases, and 6 bases separated the two germline ends. As DNA, the CDR3 is TGTGCCAGCAGACCTGACACAGATACGCAGTATTTT. Amino acid sequence: CASRPDTDTQYF.

The V gene is TRBV6-1, the J gene TRBJ2-7; D is undetermined. CDR1 and CDR2 (germline): MNHNS, SASEGT. The CDR3 totals 12 residues. The germline V and J ends were trimmed by 2 bases and 4 bases, with 6 bases remaining between them. The CDR3 DNA reads TGTGCCAGCAGTGAAATGGGATACGAGCAGTACTTC. It encodes CASSEMGYEQYF.

This rearrangement joins TRBV30 to TRBJ1-4; D ambiguous. This CDR3 comprises 11 residues. V lost 2 bases to trimming and J lost 8 bases, with 6 bases between them. Looked up from germline, CDR1 is GTSNPN and CDR2 is SVGIG (reference sequence). The CDR3 DNA reads TGTGCCTGGAGTTCGCAGGAAAAACTGTTTTTT. The encoded protein is CAWSSQEKLFF.

This chain uses TRBV28 with TRBJ1-4, with D possibly matching TRBD1 (5 bases). Germline V gene data show CDR1 as MDHEN and CDR2 as SYDVKM. The CDR3 consists of 13 residues. The V and J ends lost 7 bases and 6 bases respectively, with 12 bases between them. CDR3 DNA sequence: TGTGCCAGCAACTCTGGGGGTGATGAAAAACTGTTTTTT. It yields the protein CASNSGGDEKLFF. Variable domain in full (rest from reference TRBV28 and TRBJ1-4): DVKVTQSSRYLVKRTGEKVFLECVQDMDHENMFWYRQDPGLGLRLIYFSYDVKMKEKGDIPEGYSVSREKKERFSLILESASTNQTSMYLCASNSGGDEKLFFGSGTQLSVL.

The CDR3 sequence is CAISESGGSHTEAFF. The CDR3 nucleotides read TGTGCCATCAGTGAGTCCGGGGGCTCGCACACTGAAGCTTTCTTT. The chain links TRBV10-3 to TRBJ1-1; D may be TRBD1 (6 bases). From germline, CDR1 is ENHRY and CDR2 SYGVKD. The CDR3 runs to 15 residues. V shed 0 bases and J shed 3 bases, with 11 bases lying between them.

The J gene is TRBJ2-7, the V gene TRBV7-2, with 10 bases identical to TRBD2. After removal of 5 bases from V and 5 bases from J, the junction contained 9 bases not matched to a gene. Germline lookup yields CDR1 SGHTA and CDR2 FQGNSA. The CDR3 has 15 amino acids. The CDR3 loop is CASSRTSGKGNEQYF. For the CDR3, the DNA is TGTGCCAGCAGCAGAACTAGCGGGAAAGGTAACGAGCAGTACTTC.

The rearrangement links TRBV28 to TRBJ2-7; D uncertain. The CDR3 totals 14 residues. Germline CDR1 reads MDHEN; CDR2 reads SYDVKM. V was clipped by 3 bases and J by 1 base, with 10 bases between them. The DNA of the CDR3 is TGTGCCAGCAGTTTCGGCGGCGGTTCCTACGAGCAGTACTTC. It is translated as CASSFGGGSYEQYF.

This sequence joins TRBV18 and TRBJ2-1; weak D call: TRBD1 (5 bases). Germline V gene sequence: CDR1 KGHSH, CDR2 LQKENI. The CDR3 spans 14 residues. Trimming stripped 4 bases from V and 0 bases from J, with 7 bases between. The CDR3 loop is CASSRQRSYNEQFF. The CDR3, as DNA: TGTGCCAGCTCACGACAGCGCTCCTACAATGAGCAGTTCTTC.

DNA of the CDR3: TGCGCCAGCACCCAGGGGTCCCGCGCCGGTGGCTACACCTTC. This sequence encodes CASTQGSRAGGYTF. The chain has TRBV4-1 and TRBJ1-2, with a possible D match to TRBD1 (6 bases). V was trimmed by 7 bases and J by 7 bases, leaving 19 bases between them. Per the germline V gene, CDR1 is MGHRA and CDR2 is YSYEKL. The CDR3 is made up of 14 amino acids.

This rearrangement joins TRBV7-2 to TRBJ1-1, with D unclear. The germline gives CDR1 SGHTA, CDR2 FQGNSA. V was cut by 1 base and J by 2 bases, with 8 bases left in between. The length of the CDR3 is 14 residues. As DNA, the CDR3 is TGTGCCAGCAGCTTAGTTTGGAGAAACACTGAAGCTTTCTTT. This gives the protein CASSLVWRNTEAFF.

The rearrangement uses TRBV5-6 and TRBJ1-4; D call uncertain. Germline values: CDR1 SGHDT, CDR2 YYEEEE. The V gene lost 1 base and the J gene lost 8 bases, with 6 bases spanning the gap. This CDR3 region has 12 residues. The DNA of the CDR3 is TGTGCCAGCAGCTTGAGCGGAGAAAAACTGTTTTTT. Translated: CASSLSGEKLFF. The full variable domain, its missing parts supplied by reference TRBV5-6 and TRBJ1-4, is DAGVTQSPTHLIKTRGQQVTLRCSPKSGHDTVSWYQQALGQGPQFIFQYYEEEERQRGNFPDRFSGHQFPNYSSELNVNALLLGDSALYLCASSLSGEKLFFGSGTQLSVL.

A note on this clone: One junction end disagrees with the germline gene, perhaps due to a read error. The chain combines TRBV3-1 (or the pseudogene TRBV3-2) with TRBJ1-1; D is possibly TRBD1 (5 bases). This CDR3 is built from 12 residues. Germline loops: CDR1 LGHDT, CDR2 YNNKEL (reference sequence). CDR3: CASSQGMWDGIF. CDR3 sequence (DNA): TGTGCCAGCAGCCAAGGAATGTGGGACGGGATCTTT.

The V call is TRBV19, the J call TRBJ2-4; perhaps TRBD1 as D (5 bases). Germline CDR1 and CDR2: LNHDA and SQIVND (reference sequence). The ends were cut back, 3 bases at V and 3 bases at J, with 12 bases in the middle. The CDR3 extends over 15 amino acids. The CDR3 nucleotides read TGTGCCAGTAGTATCCGTGACAGAATCAAAAACATTCAGTACTTC. It encodes CASSIRDRIKNIQYF.

There are a few counts of this clone. The CDR3 DNA reads TGCGCCAGCAGCCAACACCAGGGAACTAATGAAAAACTGTTTTTT. Protein: CASSQHQGTNEKLFF. This chain uses TRBV4-1 with TRBJ1-4; D perhaps matches TRBD1 (5 bases). CDR1 and CDR2 from the germline V gene are MGHRA and YSYEKL. The germline V and J ends were trimmed by 2 bases and 1 base, with 8 bases remaining between them. CDR3 length: 15 amino acids.